This T cell receptor beta chain comes out of a study of blood T cell repertoires in COVID-19. TCRdb keeps only in-frame clones here, not all; method: immunoSEQ multiplex PCR. This table holds about 250,000 clones, around 88% found once. Germline V CDR1 and CDR2: SGHDT, YYEEEE. The length of the CDR3 is 14 residues. The V gene lost 4 bases and the J gene lost 10 bases, with 15 bases spanning the gap. The source material was peripheral blood. The sequence derives from a woman aged 25-40 years with COVID-19, enrolled during active disease. The rearrangement uses TRBV5-6 and TRBJ1-6, with no clear D. As DNA, the CDR3 is TGTGCCAGCAGCCCGGGGAGCGTGGGGTCACCCCTCCACTTT. Amino acids: CASSPGSVGSPLHF.